This T cell receptor (beta chain) was observed in a study of stem cell transplantation in POMP-related autoinflammatory disease. The CDR3 spans 12 residues. CDR1 and CDR2 (germline): LNHDA, SQIVND (reference sequence). V was trimmed by 9 bases and J by 5 bases, leaving 13 bases between them. TCRdb's copy holds only in-frame clones and misses some; the assay was immunoSEQ multiplex PCR. The sample has roughly 7,000 clones; 75% to 90% are singletons. V and J are TRBV19 and TRBJ2-5; D call uncertain. Sequencing input: a CXCR5-defined cell subset from PBMCs. The source is a human donor in good health. The CDR3 DNA reads TGTGCCAGCAGGCAGTCGGGCGAGACCCAGTACTTC. It yields the protein CASRQSGETQYF.